The 32 T cell receptor beta chains below all came from one sample that was sequenced in a study of shared clonotypes between healthy human individuals. Produced via immunoSEQ multiplex PCR; TCRdb's table is partial and in-frame only. The data show 2,500,000 or so clones, around nine tenths seen once. Input material: naive CD4+ T cells sorted from blood. Documented subset: CD45RA+ positively selected. Receptors were obtained from a man younger than 35 in good health.

The J gene is TRBJ2-7, the V gene TRBV10-3; TRBD2 might be the D (6 bases). CDR3 size: 14 residues. The germline V gene encodes CDR1 ENHRY and CDR2 SYGVKD. The ends were cut back, 0 bases at V and 7 bases at J, with 13 bases in the middle. The CDR3 sequence is CAISESGGTGEQYF. The CDR3, as DNA: TGTGCCATCAGTGAGTCTGGCGGGACGGGGGAGCAGTACTTC.

The table lists this clone with a few counts. Other DNA variants within this sample encode the same CDR3. The chain is built from TRBV18 and TRBJ1-5, with no clear D. Per the germline V gene, CDR1 is KGHSH and CDR2 is LQKENI. Trimming left V 3 bases short and J 0 bases short, with 6 bases between. The CDR3 is 14 residues long. The DNA of the CDR3 is TGTGCCAGCTCACCTCAGGATAGCAATCAGCCCCAGCATTTT. As protein: CASSPQDSNQPQHF.

The rearrangement links TRBV5-1 to TRBJ2-3; D is unresolved. There are 15 residues in the CDR3. Between the trimmed V and J ends, which lost 4 bases and 2 bases, there was a span of 14 bases. Germline CDR1 reads SGHRS; CDR2 reads YFSETQ. For the CDR3, the DNA is TGCGCCAGCAGCGGTGGCGGAACTTCCACAGATACGCAGTATTTT. It encodes CASSGGGTSTDTQYF.

DNA of the CDR3: TGTGCCAGCAGTATTTTAAGAAATGAAAAACTGTTTTTT. This codes for CASSILRNEKLFF. The genes are TRBV7-2 and TRBJ1-4; D is ambiguous. Per the germline V gene, CDR1 is SGHTA and CDR2 is FQGNSA. CDR3 length equals 13 residues. Trimming removed 6 bases from V and 5 bases from J, with 10 bases in between. Combining the CDR3 with reference TRBV7-2 and TRBJ1-4 gives the whole variable domain GAGVSQSPSNKVTEKGKDVELRCDPISGHTALYWYRQSLGQGLEFLIYFQGNSAPDKSGLPSDRFSAERTGGSVSTLTIQRTQQEDSAVYLCASSILRNEKLFFGSGTQLSVL.

This rearrangement joins TRBV15 to TRBJ1-5, with a tentative D call TRBD1 (5 bases). Per the germline V gene, CDR1 is LNHNV and CDR2 is YYDKDF (reference sequence). The ends were cut back, 1 base at V and 0 bases at J, with 16 bases in the middle. The CDR3 loop spans 18 amino acids. CDR3 protein: CATSRGRPTAYSNQPQHF. The CDR3 DNA is TGTGCCACCAGCAGAGGACGGCCGACAGCGTATAGCAATCAGCCCCAGCATTTT.

This clone was detected only once. The V gene is TRBV29-1, the J gene TRBJ2-2, with 10 bases that match TRBD2. The junction had 7 bases not matched to a gene; V was cut back by 7 bases and J by 2 bases. Per the germline V gene, CDR1 is SQVTM and CDR2 is ANQGSEA. The CDR3 spans 15 residues. The CDR3 coding sequence is TGCAGCGCACCTAGCGGGAGAGCCAACACCGGGGAGCTGTTTTTT. Amino acid sequence: CSAPSGRANTGELFF.

This chain connects TRBV7-6 to TRBJ1-2; TRBD1 aligns across 11 bases. The CDR3 extends over 15 amino acids. Unmatched junction bases numbered 0, after V lost 1 base and J lost 2 bases. Germline assignment: CDR1 SGHVS and CDR2 FNYEAQ. CDR3: CASSLGTGGNYGYTF. The CDR3 nucleotides read TGTGCCAGCAGCTTAGGGACAGGGGGCAACTATGGCTACACCTTC. Using reference TRBV7-6 and TRBJ1-2 for the parts outside the CDR3, the full variable domain is GAGVSQSPRYKVTKRGQDVALRCDPISGHVSLYWYRQALGQGPEFLTYFNYEAQQDKSGLPNDRFSAERPEGSISTLTIQRTEQRDSAMYRCASSLGTGGNYGYTFGSGTRLTVV.

The J gene is TRBJ1-4, the V gene TRBV19; D is uncertain. Trimming removed 5 bases at V and 7 bases at J, with 11 bases between. The CDR3 consists of 13 residues. CDR1 LNHDA and CDR2 SQIVND come from the germline V gene (reference sequence). This CDR3 reads CASSSISGEKLFF. CDR3 DNA sequence: TGTGCCAGTAGTTCGATTTCAGGTGAAAAACTGTTTTTT.

Remarks on this clone: A much larger clone lies one base from this, so it may be a read error. At the DNA level, this CDR3 is encoded by other sequences in the same sample as well. The CDR3 DNA sequence: TGTGCCAGCAGCCTAGAGACCCAGTACTTC. Amino acids: CASSLETQYF. This chain joins TRBV6-1 and TRBJ2-5; D ambiguous. Per the germline V gene, CDR1 is MNHNS and CDR2 is SASEGT. The CDR3 contains 10 residues. Trimming shortened V by 6 bases and J by 4 bases, and 3 bases separated the two germline ends.

Regarding this clone: Other nucleotide sequences in the sample specify the same CDR3. This chain connects TRBV11-2 to TRBJ2-7; maybe TRBD1 (6 bases). The CDR3 spans 14 residues. The germline gives CDR1 SGHAT, CDR2 FQNNGV. The V gene lost 1 base and the J gene lost 0 bases, with 7 bases spanning the gap. This CDR3 reads CASSLAGASYEQYF. The CDR3 DNA reads TGTGCCAGCAGCTTAGCAGGGGCCTCCTACGAGCAGTACTTC.

This clone was seen only a few times. The chain employs TRBV6-1 and TRBJ1-5; D call uncertain. V was clipped by 7 bases and J by 3 bases, with 13 bases between them. CDR1 and CDR2 (germline): MNHNS, SASEGT. The CDR3 length is 14 residues. The CDR3 DNA follows: TGTGCCAGCAACCGGGCAGCCTCCAATCAGCCCCAGCATTTT. It yields the protein CASNRAASNQPQHF.

The chain carries TRBV15 and TRBJ2-7, with 7 bases identical to TRBD2. The trim removed 3 bases at V and 3 bases at J, leaving 11 bases unmatched. The CDR3 loop spans 16 amino acids. The germline CDR1 and CDR2 sequences are LNHNV and YYDKDF (reference sequence). CDR3 loop: CATSRGPAGAGYEQYF. In nucleotides, the CDR3 is TGTGCCACCAGCAGGGGCCCCGCGGGAGCAGGCTACGAGCAGTACTTC.

This rearrangement joins TRBV9 to TRBJ1-4; D ambiguous. CDR1 is SGDLS and CDR2 is YYNGEE in the germline V gene. Between the trimmed V and J ends, which lost 0 bases and 6 bases, there was a span of 12 bases. The CDR3 length is 15 residues. CDR3 coding DNA: TGTGCCAGCAGCGTAGGCCCGGAGCCGGATGAAAAACTGTTTTTT. This sequence encodes CASSVGPEPDEKLFF.

The chain joins TRBV5-1 to TRBJ1-1; tentative D call: TRBD1 (5 bases). Trimming removed 4 bases at V and 1 base at J, with 11 bases between. The CDR3 loop spans 14 amino acids. Per germline, CDR1 SGHRS and CDR2 YFSETQ. The CDR3 DNA is TGCGCCAGCAGCCCGGGACTCCAGAACACTGAAGCTTTCTTT. It is translated as CASSPGLQNTEAFF.

In its sample, this clone was seen once. V is TRBV2 and J is TRBJ1-4; no reliable D call. V was trimmed by 7 bases and J by 3 bases, leaving 9 bases between them. Germline V gene sequence: CDR1 SNHLY, CDR2 FYNNEI. CDR3 length equals 13 residues. CDR3 bases: TGTGCCAGCAACGGGCATCCTAATGAAAAACTGTTTTTT. Encoded protein: CASNGHPNEKLFF.

This clone was seen a handful of times. This chain uses TRBV2 with TRBJ1-1, with 7 bases lining up with TRBD1. The CDR3 length is 14 residues. The V segment lost 6 bases and the J segment 2 bases; nucleotides outside the gene matches: 6. Germline V gives CDR1 SNHLY, CDR2 FYNNEI. The DNA for the CDR3 is TGTGCCAGCAGCAAGAGACAGGGAAACACTGAAGCTTTCTTT. Encoded protein: CASSKRQGNTEAFF.

The chain employs TRBV6-5 and TRBJ2-1, with 9 nucleotides matching TRBD1. The germline V gene has CDR1 MNHEY and CDR2 SVGAGI. This CDR3 has 14 residues. J lost 2 bases, V lost 5 bases, and 1 base had no gene match. The CDR3 coding sequence is TGTGCCAGCAGTACAGGGGGCCCCTACAATGAGCAGTTCTTC. As protein: CASSTGGPYNEQFF.

The chain couples TRBV29-1 to TRBJ2-3, with 7 bases identical to TRBD2. Germline lookup yields CDR1 SQVTM and CDR2 ANQGSEA. V lost 3 bases, J lost 6 bases, and 9 bases stayed unmatched. This CDR3 spans 14 amino acids. The CDR3 coding sequence is TGCAGCGTTGAGAGAGCGGGACCCCGGGATACGCAGTATTTT. Amino acids: CSVERAGPRDTQYF.

On this clone: One end of the junction does not line up with germline, which may come from a read error. V is TRBV4-1 and J is TRBJ2-3, with D tentatively TRBD1 or TRBD2 (5 bases each). Germline V lookup: CDR1 MGHRA, CDR2 YSYEKL. There are 15 residues in the CDR3. DNA for the CDR3: TGCGCCAGCAGCCACTCCGAGGGGCGCACGGATACGCAGTATTTT. Its protein is CASSHSEGRTDTQYF.

The rearrangement uses TRBV30 and TRBJ1-2; 9 bases fit TRBD1. Germline V gene data show CDR1 as GTSNPN and CDR2 as SVGIG (reference sequence). The J segment lost 3 bases and the V segment lost 3 bases, leaving 5 bases of the junction unmatched. The CDR3 contains 14 residues. For the CDR3, the DNA is TGTGCCTGGAGCCTCTGGGACAGGGACTATGGCTACACCTTC. Its translation: CAWSLWDRDYGYTF.

This chain joins TRBV30 and TRBJ2-5; 9 bases match TRBD1. The assigned J gene may be wrong: the sequence end matches TRBJ2-7 better. This CDR3 comprises 14 residues. Germline CDR1 GTSNPN, CDR2 SVGIG (reference sequence). The DNA for the CDR3 is TGTGCCTGGAGGCCCCCGGGACAGGGATACGAGCAGTACTTC. As protein: CAWRPPGQGYEQYF.

For this clone: Other nucleotide sequences from this sample produce the same CDR3. The V gene is TRBV7-2, the J gene TRBJ2-3; D unclear. V lost 3 bases to trimming and J lost 1 base, with 5 bases between them. In germline, CDR1 is SGHTA, CDR2 FQGNSA. The CDR3 loop spans 13 amino acids. The CDR3 nucleotides read TGTGCCAGCAGCTTGACGGGCACAGATACGCAGTATTTT. Amino acid sequence: CASSLTGTDTQYF.

A single count supports this clone. This sequence joins TRBV5-8 and TRBJ1-5, with 7 bases identical to TRBD1. J was trimmed by 3 bases and V by 4 bases; bases with no gene match: 7. The CDR3 has 15 amino acids. Germline-derived CDR1 and CDR2 are SGHTS and YDEGEE. The CDR3 here is CASSIRDRNNQPQHF. DNA of the CDR3: TGTGCCAGCAGCATACGGGACAGAAACAATCAGCCCCAGCATTTT.

The chain combines TRBV6-5 with TRBJ2-7; 11 nucleotides agree with TRBD2. The CDR3 contains 14 residues. The ends lost 7 bases at V and 3 bases at J; junction bases unmatched: 5. Per germline, CDR1 MNHEY and CDR2 SVGAGI. The CDR3 bases are TGTGCCAGCAAGGGGGGGACTAGCGGCTACGAGCAGTACTTC. This codes for CASKGGTSGYEQYF.

This chain links TRBV4-1 with TRBJ2-5; no clear D gene. Germline-derived CDR1 and CDR2 are MGHRA and YSYEKL. The CDR3 has 14 residues. Trimming left V 0 bases short and J 5 bases short, with 10 bases between. CDR3 DNA sequence: TGCGCCAGCAGCCAAGATCAGCGCTGGGAGACCCAGTACTTC. Amino acids: CASSQDQRWETQYF.

Regarding this clone: The germline gene is not matched at one end of the junction; a read error may be the cause. Other DNA variants within this sample encode the same CDR3. The chain carries TRBV18 and TRBJ2-3, with D perhaps matching TRBD2 (5 bases). This CDR3 spans 13 amino acids. Germline CDR1 and CDR2: KGHSH and LQKENI. Here the CDR3 reads CASSPLGTDTQYF. The CDR3 region has the DNA TGTGCCAGCTCGCCACTAGGCACAGATACGCAGTATTTT.

This chain joins TRBV11-3 and TRBJ2-2; 13 bases are shared with TRBD2. The CDR3 is made up of 18 amino acids. Germline V gene data show CDR1 as SGHNT and CDR2 as YENEEA. After removal of 3 bases from V and 1 base from J, the junction contained 5 bases not matched to a gene. The CDR3 DNA sequence: TGTGCCAGCAGCTTCGGACTAGCGGGAGAGGGGAACACCGGGGAGCTGTTTTTT. Its protein is CASSFGLAGEGNTGELFF.

The J gene is TRBJ1-2, the V gene TRBV6-5; TRBD1 agrees at 7 bases. Germline-derived CDR1 and CDR2 are MNHEY and SVGAGI. This CDR3 has 15 amino acids. The V gene end was trimmed by 0 bases and the J gene end by 4 bases; junction bases not matched to a gene: 5. The CDR3 spells CASSYSTGLSYGYTF. CDR3 nucleotides: TGTGCCAGCAGTTACTCGACAGGGTTGTCCTATGGCTACACCTTC.

The chain employs TRBV6-5 and TRBJ1-1, with TRBD1 matching 7 bases. The CDR3 totals 15 residues. CDR1 MNHEY and CDR2 SVGAGI come from the germline V gene. Trimming took 0 bases from V and 10 from J; bases not matched to a gene: 11. Here the CDR3 DNA reads TGTGCCAGCAGTTACTCCCTTGACAGGGTATCAATAGCTTTCTTT. It translates to CASSYSLDRVSIAFF.

Remarks on this clone: With a much larger clone just one base away, this may be a read error. Other DNA sequences in this specimen translate into the identical CDR3. The chain is built from TRBV9 and TRBJ1-1; D unclear. CDR3 length: 13 residues. The germline gives CDR1 SGDLS, CDR2 YYNGEE. Deletions cut 0 bases from V and 1 base from J, with 4 bases between. As DNA, the CDR3 is TGTGCCAGCAGCGTAGCGGGGAACACTGAAGCTTTCTTT. Translating gives CASSVAGNTEAFF.

V gene TRBV18 combines with J gene TRBJ2-3; 10 positions agree with TRBD2. CDR3 size: 16 residues. The V and J ends lost 5 bases and 0 bases, in that order; junction bases with no gene match: 5. Germline V lookup: CDR1 KGHSH, CDR2 LQKENI. CDR3: CASSSLAGGSTDTQYF. The CDR3 region has the DNA TGTGCCAGCTCATCCTTAGCGGGGGGAAGCACAGATACGCAGTATTTT.

DNA of the CDR3: TGCGCCAGCAGCCCCATCGGGAGCGGGAATATCAATGAGCAGTTCTTC. Its translation is CASSPIGSGNINEQFF. This chain uses TRBV5-1 with TRBJ2-1; 7 bases align to TRBD2. J lost 6 bases, V lost 4 bases, and 13 bases had no gene match. Germline loops: CDR1 SGHRS, CDR2 YFSETQ. This CDR3 is 16 amino acids long.